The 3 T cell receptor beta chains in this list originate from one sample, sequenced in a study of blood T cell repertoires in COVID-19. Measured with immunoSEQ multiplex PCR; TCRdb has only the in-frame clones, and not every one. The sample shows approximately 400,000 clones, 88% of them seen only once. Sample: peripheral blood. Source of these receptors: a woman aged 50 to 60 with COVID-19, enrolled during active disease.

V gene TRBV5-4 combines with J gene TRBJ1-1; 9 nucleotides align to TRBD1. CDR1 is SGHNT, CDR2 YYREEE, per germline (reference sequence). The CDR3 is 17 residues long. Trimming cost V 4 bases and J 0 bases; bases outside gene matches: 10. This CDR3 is CASSRGQGRRMNTEAFF. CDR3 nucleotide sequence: TGTGCCAGCAGCAGGGGACAGGGCCGCCGCATGAACACTGAAGCTTTCTTT.

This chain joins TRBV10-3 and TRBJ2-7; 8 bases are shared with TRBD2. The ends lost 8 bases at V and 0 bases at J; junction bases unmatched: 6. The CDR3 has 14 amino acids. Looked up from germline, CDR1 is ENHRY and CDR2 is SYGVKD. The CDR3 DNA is TGTGCCATCCGGGTAGCGGGGTCCTCCTACGAGCAGTACTTC. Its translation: CAIRVAGSSYEQYF.

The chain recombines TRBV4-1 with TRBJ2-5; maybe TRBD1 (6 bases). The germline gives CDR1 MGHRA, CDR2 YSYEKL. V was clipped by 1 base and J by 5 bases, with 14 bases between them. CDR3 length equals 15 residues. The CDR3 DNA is TGCGCCAGCAGCCAAGTGAATAGGGGGTGGGAGACCCAGTACTTC. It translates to CASSQVNRGWETQYF.